Each of the 29 T cell receptor beta chains below was sequenced from the same sample in a study of T cell changes during pregnancy in multiple sclerosis. Data came from immunoSEQ multiplex PCR; TCRdb stores just in-frame clones and leaves some out. The sample has approximately 40,000 clones, approximately 92% seen once. This specimen consisted of CD4+ T cells from peripheral blood mononuclear cells, obtained before pregnancy. The receptors originated from a female donor with multiple sclerosis, enrolled in a pregnancy study.

In the case of this clone: At one of its ends the junction is not consistent with the germline gene, which may arise from a read error. This rearrangement joins TRBV7-9 to TRBJ1-2; D remains unclear. Looked up from germline, CDR1 is SEHNR and CDR2 is FQNEAQ (reference sequence). The CDR3 length is 14 residues. CDR3 sequence (DNA): TGTGCCAGCAGCTTAGCGCTGGGAGGGAAGCTCTCATTCTTC. Amino acid sequence: CASSLALGGKLSFF.

The chain employs TRBV2 and TRBJ2-7; 9 positions agree with TRBD1. J lost 2 bases, V lost 6 bases, and 8 bases had no gene match. Germline CDR1 is SNHLY and CDR2 is FYNNEI. This CDR3 is built from 15 residues. CDR3 region: CASRETGTGTYEQYF. The DNA for the CDR3 is TGTGCCAGCAGGGAAACCGGGACAGGGACCTACGAGCAGTACTTC.

This chain links TRBV6-6 with TRBJ1-2, with 8 bases that match TRBD1. Germline V lookup: CDR1 MNHNY, CDR2 SVGAGI (reference sequence). This CDR3 region has 13 residues. V trimming: 2 bases; J trimming: 4 bases; junction bases outside the gene matches: 0. This chain's CDR3 is CASSYDRGYGYTF. CDR3 bases: TGTGCCAGCAGTTACGACAGGGGCTATGGCTACACCTTC.

The V gene is TRBV7-9, the J gene TRBJ1-2, with 7 bases that match TRBD1. Unmatched junction bases numbered 7, after V lost 8 bases and J lost 4 bases. The CDR3 totals 13 residues. Germline CDR1 and CDR2: SEHNR and FQNEAQ (reference sequence). CDR3: CASQPGGPYGYTF. As DNA, the CDR3 is TGTGCCAGCCAACCAGGGGGTCCCTATGGCTACACCTTC.

CDR3: CASITRDRGTYEQYF. The CDR3 nucleotides are TGTGCCAGCATCACCCGGGACAGGGGAACCTACGAGCAGTACTTC. The genes are TRBV6-5 and TRBJ2-7; TRBD1 matches 10 bases. The ends lost 7 bases at V and 2 bases at J; junction bases unmatched: 8. The V gene's germline CDR1 is MNHEY and CDR2 SVGAGI. This CDR3 is built from 15 residues.

This clone was counted only a few times. The rearrangement joins TRBV19 to TRBJ1-6; the match to TRBD1 covers 9 bases. The J segment lost 5 bases and the V segment lost 5 bases, leaving 7 bases of the junction unmatched. The CDR3 contains 16 residues. Germline values: CDR1 LNHDA, CDR2 SQIVND (reference sequence). The CDR3 coding sequence is TGTGCCAGTAGTCCCTTACAGGGGGCGAATAATTCACCCCTCCACTTT. Translated, it gives CASSPLQGANNSPLHF.

This chain uses TRBV5-1 with TRBJ2-5; TRBD2 might be the D (5 bases). Per germline, CDR1 SGHRS and CDR2 YFSETQ. V was pared by 7 bases and J by 2 bases, with 15 bases between. This CDR3 comprises 14 residues. This chain's CDR3 is CASSSRGYQETQYF. CDR3 coding DNA: TGCGCCAGCTCCTCCCGGGGATATCAAGAGACCCAGTACTTC.

DNA of the CDR3: TGCGCCAGCAGCCGACTAGCGGCTAGCACAGATACGCAGTATTTT. It codes for CASSRLAASTDTQYF. The V and J genes are TRBV4-3 and TRBJ2-3; 9 nucleotides align to TRBD2. CDR1 is LGHNA, CDR2 YSLEER, per germline. The CDR3 contains 15 residues. V was clipped by 4 bases and J by 0 bases; unmatched bases: 2.

The chain employs TRBV7-2 and TRBJ2-5, with TRBD2 matching 10 bases. With 4 bases clipped from V and 4 bases from J, the junction kept 6 bases outside the gene matches. CDR1 and CDR2 from the germline V gene are SGHTA and FQGNSA. This CDR3 spans 15 amino acids. CDR3 sequence: CASSSSSGSLETQYF. The CDR3 region has the DNA TGTGCCAGCAGCTCCTCTAGCGGGAGTTTAGAGACCCAGTACTTC.

V gene TRBV6-5 combines with J gene TRBJ2-2; no clear D. Trimming stripped 2 bases from V and 4 bases from J, with 11 bases between. The CDR3 length is 15 residues. Germline CDR1 MNHEY, CDR2 SVGAGI. CDR3 residues: CASSYGTASTGELFF. CDR3 sequence (DNA): TGTGCCAGCAGTTACGGTACAGCCTCCACCGGGGAGCTGTTTTTT.

Here the CDR3 reads CASSRQGTDTQYF. The CDR3 DNA reads as TGTGCCAGCAGTAGGCAGGGCACAGATACGCAGTATTTT. The J gene is TRBJ2-3, the V gene TRBV27, with unresolved D. Trimming left V 5 bases short and J 1 base short, with 7 bases between. Germline CDR1 and CDR2: MNHEY and SMNVEV (reference sequence). The CDR3 is 13 residues long.

The genes are TRBV12-5 and TRBJ2-2; D is undetermined. Looked up from germline, CDR1 is LGHNT and CDR2 is FRNRAP. V lost 0 bases and J 1 base, leaving 3 bases between the germline ends. The CDR3 extends over 14 amino acids. The CDR3 coding sequence is TGTGCTAGTGGTTTGGTACAGAACACCGGGGAGCTGTTTTTT. Amino acids: CASGLVQNTGELFF.

V and J are TRBV2 and TRBJ2-1, with 7 bases lining up with TRBD2. Per germline, CDR1 SNHLY and CDR2 FYNNEI. The CDR3 covers 14 residues. Trimming cost V 4 bases and J 5 bases; bases outside gene matches: 5. The CDR3 DNA sequence: TGTGCCAGCAGTGGGGGACTAAACAACAATGAGCAGTTCTTC. Amino acids: CASSGGLNNNEQFF.

The rearrangement joins TRBV18 to TRBJ1-2, with D maybe TRBD1 (6 bases). The CDR3 contains 15 residues. Trimming cost V 6 bases and J 3 bases, with 17 bases left between them. Germline values: CDR1 KGHSH, CDR2 LQKENI. CDR3 in amino acids: CASSIREGGDYGYTF. The CDR3 coding sequence is TGTGCCAGCTCGATCCGGGAGGGGGGCGACTATGGCTACACCTTC.

V gene TRBV19 combines with J gene TRBJ1-2; no reliable D call. Germline V gene lookup returns CDR1 LNHDA and CDR2 SQIVND (reference sequence). The V end lost 4 bases, the J end lost 4 bases, and 10 bases lay between the germline ends. The CDR3 sequence is 13 residues long. CDR3 nucleotide sequence: TGTGCCAGTAGTAGGTGGGAGTCCTATGGCTACACCTTC. Residues: CASSRWESYGYTF. The full variable domain, its missing parts supplied by reference TRBV19 and TRBJ1-2, is DGGITQSPKYLFRKEGQNVTLSCEQNLNHDAMYWYRQDPGQGLRLIYYSQIVNDFQKGDIAEGYSVSREKKESFPLTVTSAQKNPTAFYLCASSRWESYGYTFGSGTRLTVV.

This clone has just one count. The V and J genes are TRBV5-3 and TRBJ1-1, with TRBD1 identical over 9 bases. TRBV5-3 is sorted into the ORF group, with uncertain function. V shed 4 bases, J shed 0 bases, and the junction held 10 bases outside the gene matches. The CDR3 runs to 17 residues. The chain's CDR3 is CARSRSGRDRVNTEAFF. Here the CDR3 DNA reads TGTGCCAGAAGCCGTAGCGGCCGGGACAGGGTGAACACTGAAGCTTTCTTT.

V usage is TRBV5-4 and J usage is TRBJ2-1; 8 positions match TRBD2. Germline V gives CDR1 SGHNT, CDR2 YYREEE (reference sequence). This CDR3 is 17 amino acids long. Unmatched junction bases numbered 8, after V lost 0 bases and J lost 3 bases. The CDR3 reads CASSLASGLVNYNEQFF. The CDR3 DNA sequence: TGTGCCAGCAGCTTGGCCTCGGGACTAGTAAACTACAATGAGCAGTTCTTC.

The chain employs TRBV6-1 and TRBJ1-2, with D tentatively TRBD1 (6 bases). V was shortened by 6 bases and J by 3 bases, with 11 bases between the two germline ends. Per the germline V gene, CDR1 is MNHNS and CDR2 is SASEGT. This CDR3 has 13 amino acids. CDR3: CASRIQGDYGYTF. CDR3 DNA sequence: TGTGCCAGCAGAATACAGGGAGACTATGGCTACACCTTC.

This clone was seen once. This chain uses TRBV7-9 with TRBJ1-1; TRBD1 agrees at 7 bases. This CDR3 has 15 residues. Germline values: CDR1 SEHNR, CDR2 FQNEAQ (reference sequence). V was clipped by 5 bases and J by 0 bases; unmatched bases: 6. The CDR3 is CASSLGQAMNTEAFF. For the CDR3, the DNA is TGTGCCAGCAGCCTTGGACAGGCAATGAACACTGAAGCTTTCTTT.

The V and J genes are TRBV19 and TRBJ2-3; TRBD2 is a possible D gene (5 bases). The CDR3 extends over 16 amino acids. V was cut by 6 bases and J by 4 bases, with 20 bases left in between. CDR1 is LNHDA, CDR2 SQIVND, per germline (reference sequence). The CDR3 protein is CASRNSHQVGADTQYF. The CDR3 DNA reads TGTGCCAGTAGAAACTCACACCAGGTCGGGGCAGATACGCAGTATTTT.

The chain has TRBV6-1 and TRBJ2-1; 11 nucleotides line up with TRBD2. Per germline, CDR1 MNHNS and CDR2 SASEGT. The CDR3 is 17 amino acids. Unmatched junction bases numbered 5, after V lost 4 bases and J lost 0 bases. The CDR3, as DNA: TGTGCCAGCAGTGTACGGACTAGCGGGCGCTCCTACAATGAGCAGTTCTTC. Its protein is CASSVRTSGRSYNEQFF.

The chain employs TRBV28 and TRBJ2-7; 7 nucleotides agree with TRBD1. V gave up 8 bases and J gave up 3 bases; unmatched junction bases: 10. The CDR3 length is 14 residues. Per germline, CDR1 MDHEN and CDR2 SYDVKM. CDR3 sequence: CASSTGTANYEQYF. The CDR3 DNA sequence: TGTGCCAGCTCCACCGGGACAGCCAACTACGAGCAGTACTTC. The entire variable domain, with the rest obtained from reference TRBV28 and TRBJ2-7, is as follows: DVKVTQSSRYLVKRTGEKVFLECVQDMDHENMFWYRQDPGLGLRLIYFSYDVKMKEKGDIPEGYSVSREKKERFSLILESASTNQTSMYLCASSTGTANYEQYFGPGTRLTVT.

The J gene is TRBJ2-1, the V gene TRBV5-1; 8 bases fit TRBD2. This CDR3 is built from 16 residues. CDR1 is SGHRS, CDR2 YFSETQ, per germline. V lost 3 bases and J lost 2; bases outside the gene matches: 7. The DNA of the CDR3 is TGCGCCAGCAGCTCCGGGGGGGCGGGGGCCTACAATGAGCAGTTCTTC. The encoded protein is CASSSGGAGAYNEQFF.

The chain links TRBV6-1 to TRBJ2-3, with a possible D match to TRBD2 (5 bases). CDR1 MNHNS and CDR2 SASEGT come from the germline V gene. CDR3 length equals 13 residues. V was trimmed by 7 bases and J by 2 bases, leaving 10 bases between them. CDR3 sequence reads: CASNPGFTDTQYF. In nucleotides, the CDR3 is TGTGCCAGCAATCCGGGATTCACAGATACGCAGTATTTT.

The rearrangement joins TRBV27 to TRBJ1-4; D not certain. V was cut by 7 bases and J by 3 bases, with 9 bases left in between. The CDR3 is made up of 13 amino acids. Germline loops: CDR1 MNHEY, CDR2 SMNVEV (reference sequence). CDR3 sequence: CASKKLPNEKLFF. The CDR3 nucleotides are TGTGCCAGCAAGAAGCTACCTAATGAAAAACTGTTTTTT.

This chain connects TRBV11-3 to TRBJ2-7, with TRBD1 identical over 7 bases. Germline CDR1 is SGHNT and CDR2 is YENEEA. J was trimmed by 3 bases and V by 5 bases; bases with no gene match: 4. This CDR3 has 13 residues. CDR3 nucleotide sequence: TGTGCCAGCAGCGCAGGGACAGTCTACGAGCAGTACTTC. It specifies CASSAGTVYEQYF. Looking up the rest from reference TRBV11-3 and TRBJ2-7 gives the full variable domain: EAGVVQSPRYKIIEKKQPVAFWCNPISGHNTLYWYLQNLGQGPELLIRYENEEAVDDSQLPKDRFSAERLKGVDSTLKIQPAELGDSAVYLCASSAGTVYEQYFGPGTRLTVT.

The chain couples TRBV7-8 to TRBJ2-2; 8 nucleotides match TRBD2. Germline CDR1 reads SGHVS; CDR2 reads FQNEAQ. J was trimmed by 2 bases and V by 2 bases; bases with no gene match: 7. This CDR3 has 17 residues. CDR3 region: CASSLRLLAGNTGELFF. The CDR3 region has the DNA TGTGCCAGCAGCTTAAGGCTGCTAGCGGGCAACACCGGGGAGCTGTTTTTT.

CDR3 in amino acids: CASSPPQDGYTF. The CDR3 bases are TGTGCCAGCTCACCACCGCAGGATGGCTACACCTTC. This chain connects TRBV18 to TRBJ1-2; D is uncertain. This CDR3 has 12 residues. V dropped 0 bases and J dropped 6 bases, with 5 bases sitting between them. Germline V gives CDR1 KGHSH, CDR2 LQKENI.

This clone has only one observation. This chain's CDR3 is CASSSSGGGGYGYTF. The CDR3 DNA reads as TGCGCCAGCAGCTCATCAGGGGGCGGCGGCTATGGCTACACCTTC. The chain employs TRBV5-1 and TRBJ1-2; 8 nucleotides align to TRBD1. The V gene's germline CDR1 is SGHRS and CDR2 YFSETQ. CDR3 length equals 15 residues. V lost 3 bases, J lost 4 bases, and 8 bases stayed unmatched.